The T cell receptor beta chain under discussion was sequenced for a study of cytomegalovirus exposure and HLA in healthy donors (dated by TCRdb to between 2016 and 2019). About the investigation overall: An earlier analysis of approximately 640 of the donors reported approximately 290 Gb of sequence data and about 100 million unique TCR beta sequences from 150 million to 200 million T cells. Roughly 300 gigabases of sequencing data and 75 million to 85 million unique TCR sequences made up an early release that covered over 550 HLA-typed donors. The genetic ancestry cluster associated with self-reported Caucasian donors included 81% of the 350 to 500 genotyped donors. The study was designed to test whether signatures of past pathogen exposure could be identified by cataloging public T cell receptors. The T cell repertoires of 670 or so subjects were profiled by immunosequencing and related to cytomegalovirus serostatus. Besides the first cohort of hundreds of subjects, a separate validation cohort made up of 120 different subjects was used. High-throughput TCR immunosequencing, statistical association of individual TCRs with disease status, and machine learning were combined to predict cytomegalovirus infection status. A later analysis re-analyzed previously published TCR beta repertoires from hundreds of donors and added high-resolution HLA genotyping to study TCR occurrence patterns. Rather than drawing on any new phenotypic data, the later analysis identified candidate immune exposures from TCR beta sequences and the way those sequences occurred across donors. An earlier analysis of a few hundred of the donors applied high-throughput TCR beta sequencing to assess whether each TCR beta V gene segment acted as functional or pseudogenic. Donor age, sex, ethnicity and CMV serostatus were compiled alongside the repertoire data. Genome-wide SNP genotypes for about three fifths of the roughly 670 donors were used in a later genetic analysis, which treated that subset as a discovery cohort. All discovery cohort repertoires had been generated on a single sequencing platform. Both class I and class II loci were covered by HLA typing, at four-digit resolution. Typing coverage varied by locus: about 620-640 donors for A, B, C, DRB1 and DQB1; approximately 500 for DQA1; nearly 610 for DPA1; approximately 490 for DPB1. Roughly five DR-DQ haplotypes were handled as single units for association and clustering because linkage in the cohort was strong. On average, about 200,000 unique TCR beta nucleotide sequences were sequenced per donor among several hundred genotyped donors of the cohort, with roughly 18% of those sequences being non-productive.

The CDR3 has 13 amino acids, counting the end cysteine and phenylalanine. The entry retains the CDR3 DNA only, 39 bases that are in frame from base 1. V is reduced by 5 bases and J by 9 bases, leaving a spacing of 16 bases between them. Per the germline V gene (reference sequence), MNHEY is the CDR1 and SMNVEV is the CDR2. General findings and caveats noted by the study authors: In a later analysis, about 16,000 TCR beta sequences were associated with specific HLA alleles at a false discovery rate of 0.05. Seventeen rarely observed V segments, including chromosome 9 orphons, were excluded from the earlier analysis of approximately 500 of the donors because counts were too low. An earlier analysis of around 500 of the donors showed that most TCR beta V segments appeared in productive rearrangements either about 87% or about 30% of the time, which broadly matched IMGT annotations. Sequencing depth was assumed to be roughly uniform across donors in the presence/absence analyses, though that assumption may not hold. Compared with equally common non-associated chains, HLA-associated TCR beta chains in a later analysis were more clonally expanded and had lower generation probabilities. In a later analysis, several top co-occurrence clusters were reported to appear linked to parvovirus B19, influenza, CMV and Epstein-Barr virus. A later analysis found that TCR association rates varied across HLA loci, with DRB1 alleles showing the most associated TCRs and HLA-C alleles the fewest. Because the 87-base-pair reads could not distinguish some IMGT-functional V segments, including TRBV6-2 and TRBV6-3, those segments were excluded. The study gave a list of about 160 TCR beta chains associated with cytomegalovirus. Only TCR beta chains were sequenced in this cohort, and the absence of alpha or paired-chain data limited detectable features. A later genetic analysis associated a missense DCLRE1C variant with V-gene and J-gene trimming of TCR beta chains, and an independent cohort replicated the association. A further reported finding was that TCR beta sequences accurately predicted the HLA-A and HLA-B alleles for most subjects in the first cohort. According to a later genetic analysis, donors in an Asian-associated ancestry cluster had fewer N-insertions in productive TCRs than the roughly 660-donor mean. Correlated functional status among segregating V segments might reflect linkage disequilibrium, but an unknown experimental factor could not be ruled out. Immune exposure information for the cohort was limited to CMV serostatus. Because some donors lacked HLA typing at each locus, the association tests relied only on the typed subset. Assigning TCR associations to individual alleles was difficult when HLA alleles, especially DR and DQ, strongly co-occurred. The authors suggested that the approach could potentially be extended to other disease states and immunological phenotypes. Most CMV-associated TCR beta chains appeared to be HLA-restricted in a later analysis, and the HLA associations seemed to be driven largely by CMV exposure. In vitro tests confirmed that a few of the cytomegalovirus-associated TCR beta chains recognize cytomegalovirus antigens. The sequencing pipeline was judged likely to have produced a cluster of highly shared sequence variants as a technical artifact. While some public TCRs were present in many individuals, most TCR sequences turned up only very rarely across donors. The classifier was reported to diagnose cytomegalovirus status with high specificity and sensitivity in both the original cohort and the validation cohort.

Library construction relied on the immunoSEQ multiplex PCR assay. For the multiplex PCR, a mixture combining 60 forward primers for TCR Vbeta segments and 13 reverse primers for TCR Jbeta segments was used. A multiplex PCR assay on genomic DNA amplified the CDR3 region of rearranged TCR beta genes. Amplified TCR beta libraries were sequenced as 87-base-pair reads on the Illumina HiSeq System. As for the authors' bioinformatics: Across the roughly 700 repertoires, a later analysis counted 80 million or so unique TCR beta chains, around 11 million of which were shared by at least two donors. To remove PCR and sequencing errors, raw reads were error-corrected and collapsed into unique sequences using a nearest-neighbor algorithm that merged closely related sequences. CDR3 sequences were aligned to IMGT reference sequences to assign V, D and J gene segments. For a sequence to be retained, at least a six-nucleotide match to both a V gene segment and a J gene segment was required. A rearrangement was called productive if the CDR3 had no stop codons and remained in frame with V and J, and every other rearrangement was called non-productive. CDR3 was defined according to IMGT convention as the region running from the second conserved V-encoded cysteine to the conserved J-encoded phenylalanine. Sequences without an unambiguous match to a single V gene segment were excluded from the earlier analysis of 587 of the donors. An earlier analysis of over 450 of the donors classified V segments as functional when productive rearrangements were above 56.7% and as segregating when the standard deviation between donors was above 5%. To diagnose cytomegalovirus status from the catalog of TCR beta chain sequences, a statistical classification framework was built. In a later analysis, TCR nucleotide sequences were compared against IMGT/GENE-DB human TR gene sequences so that V and J genes could be assigned. Using the TCRdist pipeline, a later analysis assigned CDR3 sequences along with most-parsimonious VDJ recombination scenarios. A later analysis defined each TCR beta chain by its CDR3 amino acid sequence plus V-gene family, and excluded reads lacking a unique V-gene family. To address suspected cross-contamination and a sequencing artifact, a later analysis removed several hundred highly shared, low-generation-probability nucleotide sequences. A later analysis calculated a clonal expansion index for each public chain from normalized within-repertoire ranks of inferred template counts. A later analysis computed generation probabilities with a VDJ recombination model fitted to out-of-frame rearrangements, and checked the results against IGoR. In a later analysis, TCR-TCR, TCR-HLA and TCR-CMV co-occurrence was scored with hypergeometric tests, and a repertoire-size bias correction was applied to TCR pairs. To estimate false discovery rates, a later analysis permuted the HLA or CMV assignments 20 times. A later analysis grouped co-occurring TCRs with DBSCAN, adding TCRdist sequence similarity when clustering within HLA-allele-positive subsets. Co-occurrence clustering excluded repertoires with fewer than 30,000 or more than 120,000 public chains, plus five with anomalous nucleotide sharing. TCRdb took this table from immuneACCESS and kept in-frame rearrangements with V and J called. Such tables lack part of the clones; where checked against another copy, unresolved V genes explain under half of the gap, and the rest is unexplained. The V and J calls and the clone size are those of that table, but D and trimming were determined from the DNA. Counted in this sample were over 90,000 clones; approximately 64% of them appeared once. The ten largest clonotypes hold under 4% of the sample.

In total, 630 or so healthy bone marrow donors made up the cohort. All cohort members were sampled while nominally healthy, although unrecorded immune exposures were likely present. The donor tested CMV seronegative and was one of the 352 seronegative cohort members. A peripheral blood sample was provided by each donor, and peripheral blood mononuclear cells were used for TCR beta sequencing. Genomic DNA was extracted from the blood cell samples with the Qiagen DNeasy Blood Extraction Kit. A note on this clone: Its antigen has not been determined. No base quality information exists; no much larger clone differs at one position.

The chain is assembled from TRBV27 and TRBJ2-5; 6 matching bases give a weak D call of TRBD2. This clonotype was obtained from a man aged 60-69 years in good health and CMV-seronegative. Sequencing was done on a sample of PBMCs. The sequenced DNA is TGTGCCAGCAGTCTGGAGGGGCACGGGGCCCAGTACTTC. Its translation is CASSLEGHGAQYF.